Given below is one TCR beta chain in context. As yet, its antigen is unknown. The data belong to a study of shared clonotypes between healthy human individuals. Broader study findings: What naive subsets generally showed was a larger estimated richness than memory subsets showed. Sequencing of the sorted subsets was shown by rarefaction to be incomplete despite large depth. Generation probabilities were higher for clonotypes shared across all four sorted-subset donors than for unshared ones.

Per the authors' pipeline: Sequence data from immunoSEQ were junction-only and lacked quality scores; consequently, filtering differed. Libraries were prepared by immunoSEQ multiplex PCR; TCRdb keeps only in-frame clonotypes and omits some of them. V and J calls plus clone size are reproduced from that table; the DNA served to infer D and trimming. The table lists about 2.3 million clones, approximately 90% of them singletons. CDR1 is MNHNS, CDR2 SASEGT, per germline. V was trimmed by 6 bases and J by 1 base, leaving 9 bases between them. This CDR3 contains 14 residues. The rearrangement uses TRBV6-1 and TRBJ2-2; D unclear. The clonotype was recovered from a man aged 18-30 years in good health. Some clones in this sample may be carry-over from other donors' samples. Material for sequencing was naive CD4+ T cells from PBMCs. The subset is: CD45RA+ positively selected. CDR3 nucleotide sequence: TGTGCCAGCAGAGTTGACATGAACACCGGGGAGCTGTTTTTT. Translated, it gives CASRVDMNTGELFF.